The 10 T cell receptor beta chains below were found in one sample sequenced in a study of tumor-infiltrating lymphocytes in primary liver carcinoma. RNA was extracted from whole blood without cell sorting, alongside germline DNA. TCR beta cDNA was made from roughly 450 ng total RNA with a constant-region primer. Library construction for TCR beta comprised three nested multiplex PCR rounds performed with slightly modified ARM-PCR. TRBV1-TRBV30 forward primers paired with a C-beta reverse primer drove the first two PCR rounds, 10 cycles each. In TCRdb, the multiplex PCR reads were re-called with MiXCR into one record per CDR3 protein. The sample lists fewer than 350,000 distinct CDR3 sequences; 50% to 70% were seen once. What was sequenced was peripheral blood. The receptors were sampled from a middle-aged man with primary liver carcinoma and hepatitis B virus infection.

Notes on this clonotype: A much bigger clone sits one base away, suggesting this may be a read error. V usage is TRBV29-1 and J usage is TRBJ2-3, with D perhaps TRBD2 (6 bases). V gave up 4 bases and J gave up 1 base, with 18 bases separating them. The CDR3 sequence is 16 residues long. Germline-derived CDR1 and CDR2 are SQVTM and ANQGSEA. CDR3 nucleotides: TGCAGCGTTGGAAGATTAACAGGAGGGGGCACAGATACGCAGTATTTT. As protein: CSVGRLTGGGTDTQYF.

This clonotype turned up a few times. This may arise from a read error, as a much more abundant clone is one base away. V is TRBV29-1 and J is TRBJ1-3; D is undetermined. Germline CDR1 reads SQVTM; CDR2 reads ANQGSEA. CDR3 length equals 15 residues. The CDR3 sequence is CNVEEWSSPGNTIYF. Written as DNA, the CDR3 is TGCAACGTTGAAGAATGGTCGAGCCCTGGAAACACCATATATTTT.

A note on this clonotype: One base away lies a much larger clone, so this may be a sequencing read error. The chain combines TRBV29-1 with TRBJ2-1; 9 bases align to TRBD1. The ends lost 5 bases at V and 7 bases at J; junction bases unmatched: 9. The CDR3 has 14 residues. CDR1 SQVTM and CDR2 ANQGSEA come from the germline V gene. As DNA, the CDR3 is TGCAGCGTTAATGGGGGACAGGGTAAAAATGAGCAGTTCTTC. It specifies CSVNGGQGKNEQFF.

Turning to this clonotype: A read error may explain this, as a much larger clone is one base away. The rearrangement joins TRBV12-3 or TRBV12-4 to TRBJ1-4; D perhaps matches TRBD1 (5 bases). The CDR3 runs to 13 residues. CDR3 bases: TGTTCCAGCAGTCCAGGGCGTAATGAAAAACTGTTTTTT. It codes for CSSSPGRNEKLFF.

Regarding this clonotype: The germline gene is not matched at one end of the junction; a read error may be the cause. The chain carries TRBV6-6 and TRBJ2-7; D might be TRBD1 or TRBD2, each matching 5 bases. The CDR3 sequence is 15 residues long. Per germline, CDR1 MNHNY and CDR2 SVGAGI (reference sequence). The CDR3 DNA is TGTGCCAACAGTTACTCGAGCGGACAAGCCCACGAGCAGTACTTC. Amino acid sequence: CANSYSSGQAHEQYF.

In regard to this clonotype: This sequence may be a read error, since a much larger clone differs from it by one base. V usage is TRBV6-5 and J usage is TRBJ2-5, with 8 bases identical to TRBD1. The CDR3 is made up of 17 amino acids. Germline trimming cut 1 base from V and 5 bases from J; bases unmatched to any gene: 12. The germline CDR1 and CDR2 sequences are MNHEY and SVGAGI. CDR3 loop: CASSYYSGGGSGETQYF. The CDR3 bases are TGTGCCAGCAGTTACTATTCAGGGGGCGGTTCGGGCGAGACCCAGTACTTC.

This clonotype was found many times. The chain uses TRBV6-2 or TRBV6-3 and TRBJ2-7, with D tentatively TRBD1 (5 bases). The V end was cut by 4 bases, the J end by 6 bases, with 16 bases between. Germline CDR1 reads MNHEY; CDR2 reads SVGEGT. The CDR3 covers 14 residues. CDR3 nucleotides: TGTGCCAGCAGTTCCAGACAGAGTCGGTTCGAGCAGTACTTC. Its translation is CASSSRQSRFEQYF.

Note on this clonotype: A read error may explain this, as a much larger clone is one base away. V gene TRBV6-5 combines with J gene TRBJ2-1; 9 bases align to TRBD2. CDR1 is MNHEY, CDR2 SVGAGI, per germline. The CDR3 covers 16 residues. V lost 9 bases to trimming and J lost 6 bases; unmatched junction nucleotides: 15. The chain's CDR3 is CARTVRTSVGFNEQFF. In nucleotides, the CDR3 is TGTGCCAGAACCGTACGGACTAGCGTGGGCTTCAATGAGCAGTTCTTC.

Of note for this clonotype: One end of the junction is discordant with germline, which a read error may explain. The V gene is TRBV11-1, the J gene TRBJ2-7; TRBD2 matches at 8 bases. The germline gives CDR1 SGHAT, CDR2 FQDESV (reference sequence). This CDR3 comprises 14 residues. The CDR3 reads CASSLFGRDYEQHF. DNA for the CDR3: TGTGCCAGCAGCCTCTTCGGGAGGGACTACGAGCAGCACTTC.

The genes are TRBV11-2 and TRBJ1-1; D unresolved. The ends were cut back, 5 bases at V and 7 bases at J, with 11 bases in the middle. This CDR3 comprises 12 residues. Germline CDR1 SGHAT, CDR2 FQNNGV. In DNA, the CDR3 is TGTGCCAGCAGCCTTTATGGAGTTGAAGCTTTCTTT. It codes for CASSLYGVEAFF.